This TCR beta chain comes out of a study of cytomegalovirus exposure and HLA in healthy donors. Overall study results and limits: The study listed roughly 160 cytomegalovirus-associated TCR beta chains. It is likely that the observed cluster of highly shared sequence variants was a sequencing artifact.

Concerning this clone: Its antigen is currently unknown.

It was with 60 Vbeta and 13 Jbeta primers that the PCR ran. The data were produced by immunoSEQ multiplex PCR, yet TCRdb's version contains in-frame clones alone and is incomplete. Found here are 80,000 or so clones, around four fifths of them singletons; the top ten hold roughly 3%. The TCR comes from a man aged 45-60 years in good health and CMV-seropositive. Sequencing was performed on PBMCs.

The CDR3 DNA sequence: TGTGCCAGCAGCCCTGAAAGTAGGGGAAACGAGCAGTACTTC. Protein: CASSPESRGNEQYF. The V call is TRBV11-3, the J call TRBJ2-7; possibly TRBD1 for D (5 bases). The ends were cut back, 5 bases at V and 5 bases at J, with 16 bases in the middle. This CDR3 is built from 14 residues. Looked up from germline, CDR1 is SGHNT and CDR2 is YENEEA.